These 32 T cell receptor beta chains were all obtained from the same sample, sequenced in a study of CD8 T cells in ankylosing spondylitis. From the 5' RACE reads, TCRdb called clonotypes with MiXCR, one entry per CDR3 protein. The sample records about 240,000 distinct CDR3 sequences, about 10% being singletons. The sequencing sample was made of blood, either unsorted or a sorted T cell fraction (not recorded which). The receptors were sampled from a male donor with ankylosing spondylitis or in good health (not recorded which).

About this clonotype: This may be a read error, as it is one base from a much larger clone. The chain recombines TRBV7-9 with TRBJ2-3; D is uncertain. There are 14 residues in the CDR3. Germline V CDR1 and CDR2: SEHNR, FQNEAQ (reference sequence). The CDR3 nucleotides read TGTGCCAGCAGCTTATCAGACCTCACAAATACGCAGTATTTT. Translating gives CASSLSDLTNTQYF.

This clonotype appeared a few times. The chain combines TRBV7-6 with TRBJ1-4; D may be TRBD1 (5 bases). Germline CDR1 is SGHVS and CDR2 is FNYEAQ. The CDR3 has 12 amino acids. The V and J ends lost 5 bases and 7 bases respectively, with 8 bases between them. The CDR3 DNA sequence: TGTGCCAGCAGCGGGGACGGTGAAAAACTGTTTTTT. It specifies CASSGDGEKLFF.

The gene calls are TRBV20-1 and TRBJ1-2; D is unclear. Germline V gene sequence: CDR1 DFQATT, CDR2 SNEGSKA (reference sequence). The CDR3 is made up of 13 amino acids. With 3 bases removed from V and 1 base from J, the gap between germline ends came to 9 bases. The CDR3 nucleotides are TGCAGTGCTAGGGAGGACCTTAACTATGGCTACACCTTC. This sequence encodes CSAREDLNYGYTF.

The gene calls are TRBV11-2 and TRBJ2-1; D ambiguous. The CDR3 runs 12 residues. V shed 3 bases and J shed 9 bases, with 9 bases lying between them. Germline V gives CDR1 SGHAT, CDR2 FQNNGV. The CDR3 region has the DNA TGTGCCAGCAGCTTTCAGACGGGTGAGCAGTTCTTC. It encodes CASSFQTGEQFF.

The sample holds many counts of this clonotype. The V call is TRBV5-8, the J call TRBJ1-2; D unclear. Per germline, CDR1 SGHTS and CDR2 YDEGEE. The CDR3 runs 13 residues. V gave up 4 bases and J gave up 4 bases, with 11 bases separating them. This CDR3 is CASSPVHFYGYTF. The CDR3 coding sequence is TGTGCCAGCAGCCCCGTCCACTTCTATGGCTACACCTTC.

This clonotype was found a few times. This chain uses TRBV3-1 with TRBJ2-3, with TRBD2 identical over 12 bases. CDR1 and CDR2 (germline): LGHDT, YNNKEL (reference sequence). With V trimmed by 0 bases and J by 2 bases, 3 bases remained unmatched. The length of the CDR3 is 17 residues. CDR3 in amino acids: CASSQDLAGGTTDTQYF. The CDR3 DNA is TGTGCCAGCAGCCAAGATCTAGCGGGAGGGACCACAGATACGCAGTATTTT.

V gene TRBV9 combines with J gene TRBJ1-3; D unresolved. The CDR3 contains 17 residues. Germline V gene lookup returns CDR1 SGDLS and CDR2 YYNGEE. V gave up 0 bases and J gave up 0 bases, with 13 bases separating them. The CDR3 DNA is TGTGCCAGCAGCGTAGATAATCTTCTCAGCTCTGGAAACACCATATATTTT. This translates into CASSVDNLLSSGNTIYF. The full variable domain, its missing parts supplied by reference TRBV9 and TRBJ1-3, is DSGVTQTPKHLITATGQRVTLRCSPRSGDLSVYWYQQSLDQGLQFLIQYYNGEERAKGNILERFSAQQFPDLHSELNLSSLELGDSALYFCASSVDNLLSSGNTIYFGEGSWLTVV.

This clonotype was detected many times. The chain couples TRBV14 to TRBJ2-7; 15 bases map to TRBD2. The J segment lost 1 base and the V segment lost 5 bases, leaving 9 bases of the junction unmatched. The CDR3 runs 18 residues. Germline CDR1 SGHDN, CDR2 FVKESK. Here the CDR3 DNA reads TGTGCCAGCAGCGGCCGGAGAGGACTAGCGGGAGGGTCCTACGAGCAGTACTTC. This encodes CASSGRRGLAGGSYEQYF.

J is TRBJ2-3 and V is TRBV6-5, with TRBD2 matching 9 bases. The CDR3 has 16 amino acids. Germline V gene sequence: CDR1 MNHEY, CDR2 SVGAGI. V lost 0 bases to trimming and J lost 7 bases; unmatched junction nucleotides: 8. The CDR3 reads CASSYSSGRMENTQYF. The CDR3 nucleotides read TGTGCCAGCAGTTACTCTAGCGGGAGAATGGAGAATACGCAGTATTTT.

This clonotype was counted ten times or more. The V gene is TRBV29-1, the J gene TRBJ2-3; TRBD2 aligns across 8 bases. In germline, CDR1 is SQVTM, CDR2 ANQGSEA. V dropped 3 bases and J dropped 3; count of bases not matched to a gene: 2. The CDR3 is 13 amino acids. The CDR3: CSVDSSGTDTQYF. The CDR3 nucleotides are TGCAGCGTTGATTCTAGCGGGACAGATACGCAGTATTTT.

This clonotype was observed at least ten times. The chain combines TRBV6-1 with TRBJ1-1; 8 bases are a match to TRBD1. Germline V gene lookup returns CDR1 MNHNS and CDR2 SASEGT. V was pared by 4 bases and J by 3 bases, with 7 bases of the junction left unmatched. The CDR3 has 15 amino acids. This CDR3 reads CASSGFLTGDTEAFF. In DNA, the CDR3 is TGTGCCAGCAGTGGCTTCCTGACAGGGGACACTGAAGCTTTCTTT.

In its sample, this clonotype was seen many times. The chain's CDR3 is CASSPGISGTEAFF. For the CDR3, the DNA is TGTGCCAGCAGCCCCGGGATCTCGGGCACTGAAGCTTTCTTT. V gene TRBV12-3 or TRBV12-4 combines with J gene TRBJ1-1; D gene unclear. The V end was cut by 6 bases, the J end by 4 bases, with 15 bases between. The CDR3 length is 14 residues.

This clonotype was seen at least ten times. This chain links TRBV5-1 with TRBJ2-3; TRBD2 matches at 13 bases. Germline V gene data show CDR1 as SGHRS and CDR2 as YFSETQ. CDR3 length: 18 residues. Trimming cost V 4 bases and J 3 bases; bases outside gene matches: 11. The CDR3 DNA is TGCGCCAGCAGCCGCGGGACTAGCGGGGTCAGTGGGACAGATACGCAGTATTTT. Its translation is CASSRGTSGVSGTDTQYF.

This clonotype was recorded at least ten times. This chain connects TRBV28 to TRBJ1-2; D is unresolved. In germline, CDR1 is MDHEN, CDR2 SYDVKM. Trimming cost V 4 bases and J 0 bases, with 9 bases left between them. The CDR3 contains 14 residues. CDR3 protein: CASSWGNANYGYTF. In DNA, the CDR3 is TGTGCCAGCAGTTGGGGAAATGCTAACTATGGCTACACCTTC.

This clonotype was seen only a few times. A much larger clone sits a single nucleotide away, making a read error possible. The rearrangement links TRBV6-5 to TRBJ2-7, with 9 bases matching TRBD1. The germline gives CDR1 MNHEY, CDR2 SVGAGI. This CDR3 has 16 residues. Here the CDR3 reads CTSSTESGQGAYEQYF. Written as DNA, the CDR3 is TGTACCAGCAGTACCGAATCGGGACAGGGAGCCTACGAGCAGTACTTC.

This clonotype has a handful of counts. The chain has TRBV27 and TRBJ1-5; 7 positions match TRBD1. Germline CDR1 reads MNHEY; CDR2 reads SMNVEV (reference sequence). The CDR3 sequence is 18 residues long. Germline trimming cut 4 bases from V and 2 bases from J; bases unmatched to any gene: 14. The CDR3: CASSSSGQAAGGNQPQHF. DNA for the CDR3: TGTGCCAGCAGTTCCTCCGGACAGGCCGCAGGTGGCAATCAGCCCCAGCATTTT.

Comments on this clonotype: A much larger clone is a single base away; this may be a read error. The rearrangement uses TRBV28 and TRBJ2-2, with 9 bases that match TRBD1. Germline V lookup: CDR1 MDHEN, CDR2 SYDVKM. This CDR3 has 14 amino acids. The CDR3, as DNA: TGTGCCAACAGTTTCGACAGGGGGACCGGGGAGCTGTTTTTT. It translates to CANSFDRGTGELFF.

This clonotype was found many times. This CDR3 is CASSPAPSGSAGELFF. The CDR3 DNA is TGTGCCAGCAGCCCCGCCCCCAGCGGGAGTGCCGGGGAGCTGTTTTTT. J is TRBJ2-2 and V is TRBV11-2; 8 nucleotides agree with TRBD2. The CDR3 is 16 amino acids. V trimming: 5 bases; J trimming: 6 bases; junction bases outside the gene matches: 11. Germline CDR1 reads SGHAT; CDR2 reads FQNNGV. The full variable domain, in which reference TRBV11-2 and TRBJ2-2 provide the parts outside the CDR3, is EAGVAQSPRYKIIEKRQSVAFWCNPISGHATLYWYQQILGQGPKLLIQFQNNGVVDDSQLPKDRFSAERLKGVDSTLKIQPAKLEDSAVYLCASSPAPSGSAGELFFGEGSRLTVL.

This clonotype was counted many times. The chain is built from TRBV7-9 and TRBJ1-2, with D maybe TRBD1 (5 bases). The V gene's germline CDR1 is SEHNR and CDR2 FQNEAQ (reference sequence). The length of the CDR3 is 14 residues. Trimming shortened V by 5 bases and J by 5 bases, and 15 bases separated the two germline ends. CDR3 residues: CASSTPTAGYGYTF. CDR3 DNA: TGTGCCAGCAGCACTCCGACAGCGGGGTATGGCTACACCTTC.

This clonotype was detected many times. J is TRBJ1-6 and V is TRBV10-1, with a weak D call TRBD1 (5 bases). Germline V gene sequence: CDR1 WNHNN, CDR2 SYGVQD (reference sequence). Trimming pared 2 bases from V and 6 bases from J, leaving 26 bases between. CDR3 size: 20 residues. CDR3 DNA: TGCGCCAGCAGTGAGCAAGGGGTGAGGAAAACTCCCAACCCTAATTCACCCCTCCACTTT. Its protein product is CASSEQGVRKTPNPNSPLHF.

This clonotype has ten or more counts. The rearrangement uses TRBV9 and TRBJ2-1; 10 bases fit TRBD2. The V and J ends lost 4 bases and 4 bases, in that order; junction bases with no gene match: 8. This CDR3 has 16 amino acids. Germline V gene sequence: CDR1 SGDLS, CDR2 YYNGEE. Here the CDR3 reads CASSPLFSGGYNEQFF. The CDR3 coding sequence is TGTGCCAGCAGCCCTCTCTTTAGCGGGGGGTACAATGAGCAGTTCTTC.

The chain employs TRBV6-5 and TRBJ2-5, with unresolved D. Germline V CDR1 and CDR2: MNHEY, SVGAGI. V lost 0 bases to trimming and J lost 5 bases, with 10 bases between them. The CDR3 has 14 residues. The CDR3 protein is CASSYSGNRETQYF. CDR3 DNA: TGTGCCAGCAGTTACTCAGGGAATCGGGAGACCCAGTACTTC.

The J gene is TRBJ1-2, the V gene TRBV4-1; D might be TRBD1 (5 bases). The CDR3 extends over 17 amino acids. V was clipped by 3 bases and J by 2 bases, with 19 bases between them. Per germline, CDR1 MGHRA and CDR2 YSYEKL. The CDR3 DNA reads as TGCGCCAGCAGCCAGTTGAATCGCGCAGGGCGCAACTATGGCTACACCTTC. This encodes CASSQLNRAGRNYGYTF.

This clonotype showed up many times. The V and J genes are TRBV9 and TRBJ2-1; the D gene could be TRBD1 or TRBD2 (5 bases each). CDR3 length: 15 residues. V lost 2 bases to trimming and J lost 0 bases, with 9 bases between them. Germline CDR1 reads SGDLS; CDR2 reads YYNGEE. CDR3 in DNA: TGTGCCAGCAGCGTGAGAGGGGCCTCCTACAATGAGCAGTTCTTC. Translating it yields CASSVRGASYNEQFF.

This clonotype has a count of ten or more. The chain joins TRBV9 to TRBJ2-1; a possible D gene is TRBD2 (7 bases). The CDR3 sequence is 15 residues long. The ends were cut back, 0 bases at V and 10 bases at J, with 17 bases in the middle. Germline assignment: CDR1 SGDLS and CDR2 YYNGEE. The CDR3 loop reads CASSVGGGPSREQFF. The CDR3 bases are TGTGCCAGCAGCGTAGGGGGGGGGCCCTCGCGGGAGCAGTTCTTC.

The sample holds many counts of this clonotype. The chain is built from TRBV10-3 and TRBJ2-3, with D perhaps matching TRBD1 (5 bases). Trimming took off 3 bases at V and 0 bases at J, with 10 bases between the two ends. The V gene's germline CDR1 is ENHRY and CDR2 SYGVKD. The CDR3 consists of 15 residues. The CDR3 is CAISEGVPSTDTQYF. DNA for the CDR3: TGTGCCATCAGTGAAGGGGTCCCTAGCACAGATACGCAGTATTTT.

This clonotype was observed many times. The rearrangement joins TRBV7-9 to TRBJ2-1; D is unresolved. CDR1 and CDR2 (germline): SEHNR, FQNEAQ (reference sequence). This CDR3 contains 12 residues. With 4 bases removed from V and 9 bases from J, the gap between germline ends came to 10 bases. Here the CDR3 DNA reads TGTGCCAGCAGCTGGGCAGAAGGTGAGCAGTTCTTC. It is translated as CASSWAEGEQFF.

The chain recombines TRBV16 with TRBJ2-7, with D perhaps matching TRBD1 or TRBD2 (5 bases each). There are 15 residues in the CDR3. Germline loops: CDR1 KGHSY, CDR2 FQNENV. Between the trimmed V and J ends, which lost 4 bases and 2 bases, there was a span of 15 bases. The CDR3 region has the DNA TGTGCCAGCAGCCCTTCGAGCGAGGGACCCTACGAGCAGTACTTC. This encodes CASSPSSEGPYEQYF.

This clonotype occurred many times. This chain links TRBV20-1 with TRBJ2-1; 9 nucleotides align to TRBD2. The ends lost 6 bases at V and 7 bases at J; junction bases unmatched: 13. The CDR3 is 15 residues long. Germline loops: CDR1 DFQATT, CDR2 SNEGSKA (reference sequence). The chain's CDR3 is CSAPQLAGEWNEQFF. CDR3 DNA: TGCAGTGCCCCTCAGTTAGCGGGAGAATGGAATGAGCAGTTCTTC.

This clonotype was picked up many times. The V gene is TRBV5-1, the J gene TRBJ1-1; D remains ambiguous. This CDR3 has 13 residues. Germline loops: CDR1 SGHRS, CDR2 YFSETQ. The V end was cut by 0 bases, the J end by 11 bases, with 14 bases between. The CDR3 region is CASSLAARDVAFF. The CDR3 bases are TGCGCCAGCAGCTTGGCCGCCCGGGATGTGGCTTTCTTT.

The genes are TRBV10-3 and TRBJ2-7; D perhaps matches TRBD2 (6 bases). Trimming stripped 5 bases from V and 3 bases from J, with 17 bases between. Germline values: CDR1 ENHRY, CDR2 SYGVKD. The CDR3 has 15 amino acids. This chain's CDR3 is CAISPQRDFNYEQYF. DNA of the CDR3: TGTGCCATCAGTCCACAACGGGACTTCAACTACGAGCAGTACTTC.

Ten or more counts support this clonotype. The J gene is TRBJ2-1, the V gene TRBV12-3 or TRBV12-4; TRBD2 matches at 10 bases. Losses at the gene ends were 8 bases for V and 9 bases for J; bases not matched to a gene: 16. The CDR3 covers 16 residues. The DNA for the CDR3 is TGTGCCAGCGAAGTCGGAGCGGGAGGGCACGTAGCTGAGCAGTTCTTC. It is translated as CASEVGAGGHVAEQFF.